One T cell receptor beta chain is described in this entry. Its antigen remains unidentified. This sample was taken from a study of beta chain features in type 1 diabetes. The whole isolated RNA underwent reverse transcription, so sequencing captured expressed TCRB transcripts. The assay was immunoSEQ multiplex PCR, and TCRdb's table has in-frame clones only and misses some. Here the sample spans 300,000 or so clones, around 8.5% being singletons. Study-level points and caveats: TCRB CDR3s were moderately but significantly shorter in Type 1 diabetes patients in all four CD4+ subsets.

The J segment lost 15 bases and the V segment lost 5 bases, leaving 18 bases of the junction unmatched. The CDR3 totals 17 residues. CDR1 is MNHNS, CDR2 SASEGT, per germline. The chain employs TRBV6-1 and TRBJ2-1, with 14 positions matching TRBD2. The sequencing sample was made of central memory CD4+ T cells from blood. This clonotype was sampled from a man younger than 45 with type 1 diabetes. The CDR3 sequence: CASSQGLAGGGGAVVFF. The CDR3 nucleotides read TGTGCCAGCAGTCAAGGACTAGCGGGGGGCGGCGGCGCGGTTGTGTTCTTC.